This T cell receptor (beta chain) was sequenced during a study of T cell changes during pregnancy in multiple sclerosis. This table comes from immunoSEQ multiplex PCR, and its TCRdb copy is limited to in-frame clones, with some not included. The sample consists of tens of thousands of clones, 75% to 95% of them appearing once. Germline CDR1 and CDR2: SGHTA and FQGNSA. The length of the CDR3 is 14 residues. The ends were cut back, 3 bases at V and 7 bases at J, with 15 bases in the middle. The source was CD4+ T cells from peripheral blood mononuclear cells, collected in the second trimester of pregnancy. This receptor was obtained from a female donor with multiple sclerosis, enrolled in a pregnancy study. The V call is TRBV7-2, the J call TRBJ1-2; D is undetermined. DNA of the CDR3: TGTGCCAGCAGCTTTCAGGCCGATGTAGGTGGCTACACCTTC. Translating gives CASSFQADVGGYTF.